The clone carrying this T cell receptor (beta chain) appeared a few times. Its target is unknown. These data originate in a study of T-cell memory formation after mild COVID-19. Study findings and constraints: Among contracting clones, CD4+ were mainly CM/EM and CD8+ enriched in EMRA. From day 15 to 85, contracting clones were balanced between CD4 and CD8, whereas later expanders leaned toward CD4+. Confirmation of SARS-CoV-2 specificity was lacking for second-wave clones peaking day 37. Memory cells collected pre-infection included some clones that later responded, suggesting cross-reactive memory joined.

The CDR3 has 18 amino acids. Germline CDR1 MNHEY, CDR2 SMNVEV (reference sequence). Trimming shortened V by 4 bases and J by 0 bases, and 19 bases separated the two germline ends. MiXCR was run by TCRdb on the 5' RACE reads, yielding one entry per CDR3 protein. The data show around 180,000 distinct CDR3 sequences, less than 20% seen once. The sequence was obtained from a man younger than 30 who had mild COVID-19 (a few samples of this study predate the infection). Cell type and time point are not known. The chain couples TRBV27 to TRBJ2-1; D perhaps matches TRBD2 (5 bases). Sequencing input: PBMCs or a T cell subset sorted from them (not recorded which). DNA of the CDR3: TGTGCCAGCAGTTCAGTCTTTAGCGCAGGTCCCTCCTACAATGAGCAGTTCTTC. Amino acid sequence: CASSSVFSAGPSYNEQFF.